A single sample gave rise to the 18 T cell receptor beta chains below, sequenced in a study of shared clonotypes between healthy human individuals. As defined, naive CD8 cells were CD45RO-negative and positively selected for CCR7, with terminally differentiated effector memory CD45RA+ cells excluded. Produced via immunoSEQ multiplex PCR; TCRdb's table is partial and in-frame only. The repertoire holds under 600,000 clones, with 95% to 98% as singletons. Material: naive CD8+ T cells sorted from blood. The receptor set was obtained from a man younger than 40 in good health.

The rearrangement joins TRBV28 to TRBJ2-7; D possibly corresponds to TRBD2 (6 bases). The ends were cut back, 5 bases at V and 6 bases at J, with 20 bases in the middle. In germline, CDR1 is MDHEN, CDR2 SYDVKM. CDR3 length: 15 amino acids. The CDR3 is CASSDAAGRSREQYF. The CDR3 DNA sequence: TGTGCCAGCAGTGACGCGGCAGGGAGGTCCCGCGAGCAGTACTTC.

The chain carries TRBV6-1 and TRBJ2-1, with D perhaps given as TRBD1 or TRBD2 (5 bases each). Germline CDR1 and CDR2: MNHNS and SASEGT. The CDR3 consists of 15 residues. V was pared by 2 bases and J by 4 bases, with 12 bases between. DNA for the CDR3: TGTGCCAGCAGTGAAAGAGGGGCCCCTTACAATGAGCAGTTCTTC. Amino acid sequence: CASSERGAPYNEQFF.

The CDR3 spells CASSLWTGLNTGELFF. The CDR3 nucleotides are TGTGCCAGCAGCTTGTGGACAGGGCTTAACACCGGGGAGCTGTTTTTT. This chain uses TRBV5-5 with TRBJ2-2, with 8 bases identical to TRBD1. CDR1 and CDR2 from the germline V gene are SGHKS and YYEKEE (reference sequence). The ends lost 1 base at V and 2 bases at J; junction bases unmatched: 4. The CDR3 extends over 16 amino acids.

V gene TRBV9 combines with J gene TRBJ2-1; TRBD1 or TRBD2 may be the D gene (6 bases each). In germline, CDR1 is SGDLS, CDR2 YYNGEE. There are 16 residues in the CDR3. With 3 bases removed from V and 4 bases from J, the gap between germline ends came to 17 bases. The CDR3 protein is CASSAMSGGGYNEQFF. The CDR3 region has the DNA TGTGCCAGCAGCGCTATGAGCGGAGGGGGGTACAATGAGCAGTTCTTC.

The chain carries TRBV4-1 and TRBJ2-1; the match to TRBD2 covers 12 bases. J gave up 10 bases and V 5 bases, and 12 bases lay outside the gene matches. The germline CDR1 and CDR2 sequences are MGHRA and YSYEKL. The CDR3 runs to 16 residues. CDR3 DNA sequence: TGCGCCAGCAGCTCCCTAGCGGGAGGGCCGATCTGGGAGCAGTTCTTC. Protein product: CASSSLAGGPIWEQFF.

J is TRBJ2-1 and V is TRBV7-8; the D gene is possibly TRBD2 (7 bases). Per the germline V gene, CDR1 is SGHVS and CDR2 is FQNEAQ. The CDR3 covers 15 residues. V was trimmed by 3 bases and J by 7 bases, leaving 16 bases between them. Here the CDR3 reads CASSFQRGGGNEQFF. The DNA of the CDR3 is TGTGCCAGCAGCTTCCAGCGGGGAGGGGGAAATGAGCAGTTCTTC.

The chain couples TRBV27 to TRBJ2-1; 8 nucleotides line up with TRBD2. With 4 bases clipped from V and 5 bases from J, the junction kept 7 bases outside the gene matches. This CDR3 is built from 15 residues. The V gene's germline CDR1 is MNHEY and CDR2 SMNVEV (reference sequence). The CDR3 protein is CASSSGLAGNNEQFF. CDR3 DNA: TGTGCCAGCAGTTCCGGGCTAGCGGGTAACAATGAGCAGTTCTTC.

This chain links TRBV21-1 with TRBJ1-5. TRBV21-1 is termed a pseudogene. This CDR3 has 14 amino acids. Here the CDR3 reads CASSKVVGNQPQHF. In DNA, the CDR3 is TGTGCCAGCAGCAAAGTCGTCGGAAATCAGCCCCAGCATTTT.

This clone was seen a single time. This chain connects TRBV7-9 to TRBJ2-1; 12 positions match TRBD2. CDR1 SEHNR and CDR2 FQNEAQ come from the germline V gene (reference sequence). Trimming at V came to 5 bases and at J to 3 bases, leaving 5 bases not matched to a gene. The CDR3 spans 16 residues. This chain's CDR3 is CASSVTSGSSYNEQFF. The CDR3 DNA reads as TGTGCCAGCAGCGTGACTAGCGGGAGTAGCTACAATGAGCAGTTCTTC.

The V call is TRBV2, the J call TRBJ1-4; D is unresolved. Germline V lookup: CDR1 SNHLY, CDR2 FYNNEI. Trimming left V 3 bases short and J 8 bases short, with 13 bases between. The CDR3 covers 14 residues. The CDR3 sequence: CASSEFPDGEKLFF. In DNA form, the CDR3 reads TGTGCCAGCAGTGAGTTCCCGGACGGGGAAAAACTGTTTTTT.

CDR3 sequence: CASSLGWAYNEQFF. In DNA form, the CDR3 reads TGTGCCAGCAGCCTAGGATGGGCGTACAATGAGCAGTTCTTC. This rearrangement joins TRBV7-9 to TRBJ2-1; D remains unclear. The CDR3 covers 14 residues. The germline V gene has CDR1 SEHNR and CDR2 FQNEAQ (reference sequence). V lost 5 bases to trimming and J lost 4 bases, with 12 bases between them.

V and J are TRBV28 and TRBJ2-3; no clear D. Germline CDR1 reads MDHEN; CDR2 reads SYDVKM. The V and J ends lost 9 bases and 2 bases respectively, with 6 bases between them. CDR3 length equals 11 residues. The CDR3 sequence: CASQSTDTQYF. CDR3 nucleotide sequence: TGTGCCAGTCAATCCACAGATACGCAGTATTTT. The full variable domain, completed using reference TRBV28 and TRBJ2-3, is DVKVTQSSRYLVKRTGEKVFLECVQDMDHENMFWYRQDPGLGLRLIYFSYDVKMKEKGDIPEGYSVSREKKERFSLILESASTNQTSMYLCASQSTDTQYFGPGTRLTVL.

J is TRBJ2-7 and V is TRBV9, with 14 positions matching TRBD2. The CDR3 runs 18 residues. J gave up 3 bases and V 3 bases, and 11 bases lay outside the gene matches. Germline assignment: CDR1 SGDLS and CDR2 YYNGEE. Here the CDR3 DNA reads TGTGCCAGCAGCGGAGTCTCCCGGGGACTAGCGGGAGTCTACGAGCAGTACTTC. It encodes CASSGVSRGLAGVYEQYF.

The V gene is TRBV7-6, the J gene TRBJ2-1, with TRBD2 matching over 8 bases. Per germline, CDR1 SGHVS and CDR2 FNYEAQ. The CDR3 is 18 amino acids. The V gene end was trimmed by 4 bases and the J gene end by 3 bases; junction bases not matched to a gene: 14. In nucleotides, the CDR3 is TGTGCCAGCAGCTCCACCCCCCCAGGGCTAGCGGGCTACAATGAGCAGTTCTTC. Translating gives CASSSTPPGLAGYNEQFF.

The chain has TRBV11-3 and TRBJ2-1, with D tentatively TRBD1 (6 bases). The CDR3 runs 16 residues. Trimming removed 5 bases from V and 0 bases from J, with 14 bases in between. Germline V gives CDR1 SGHNT, CDR2 YENEEA. The CDR3 loop reads CASSPGAGYSYNEQFF. The CDR3, as DNA: TGTGCCAGCAGCCCAGGGGCGGGTTACTCCTACAATGAGCAGTTCTTC.

This rearrangement joins TRBV4-3 to TRBJ2-1; TRBD2 aligns across 11 bases. CDR3 length equals 18 residues. Trimming took 0 bases from V and 2 from J; bases not matched to a gene: 6. Germline CDR1 is LGHNA and CDR2 is YSLEER. In DNA form, the CDR3 reads TGCGCCAGCAGCCAAGAACTTAGCGGGAGGGGTCCCTACAATGAGCAGTTCTTC. Its translation: CASSQELSGRGPYNEQFF.

The CDR3 sequence: CASSPIGGRTSTNEKLFF. The CDR3 region has the DNA TGTGCCAGCAGCCCTATAGGGGGGAGGACATCAACTAATGAAAAACTGTTTTTT. The J gene is TRBJ1-4, the V gene TRBV7-9, with D possibly being TRBD1 (6 bases). The V end was cut by 5 bases, the J end by 0 bases, with 19 bases between. CDR1 and CDR2 from the germline V gene are SEHNR and FQNEAQ (reference sequence). The CDR3 has 18 residues.

The chain joins TRBV11-2 to TRBJ2-2, with D perhaps matching TRBD1 (5 bases). V was clipped by 2 bases and J by 7 bases, with 14 bases between them. CDR3 length: 15 residues. Germline lookup yields CDR1 SGHAT and CDR2 FQNNGV. This CDR3 reads CASSLSDRGHGELFF. The CDR3 region has the DNA TGTGCCAGCAGCTTATCGGATAGGGGCCACGGGGAGCTGTTTTTT.